This is a list of T cell receptor beta chains from one sample in a study of cytomegalovirus exposure and HLA in healthy donors. The assay was immunoSEQ multiplex PCR, and TCRdb's table has in-frame clones only and misses some. The sample lists a few hundred thousand clones, roughly 83% occurring once. Input material: PBMCs. All receptors come from a young woman in good health and CMV-seropositive. CDR3s include the opening cysteine and the closing phenylalanine or tryptophan. Fields, in order: V gene, J gene, D gene, CDR3 protein, CDR3 DNA. The D gene is left open where the match is weak.

TRBV2	TRBJ2-5	NA	CASRETRETQYF	TGTGCCAGCAGGGAGACTCGGGAGACCCAGTACTTC
TRBV7-9	TRBJ1-1	NA	CASSLDFRYTEAFF	TGTGCCAGCAGCTTAGATTTCAGATACACTGAAGCTTTCTTT
TRBV18	TRBJ1-1	TRBD1	CASSTDRVTEAFF	TGTGCCAGCTCGACGGACAGGGTTACTGAAGCTTTCTTT
TRBV2	TRBJ1-3	TRBD1	CAISTGAGNTIYF	TGTGCCATAAGCACAGGGGCTGGAAACACCATATATTTT
TRBV11-3	TRBJ2-1	NA	CASSHEVGAVIYEQFF	TGTGCCAGCTCACATGAGGTGGGAGCCGTGATTTATGAGCAGTTCTTC
TRBV19	TRBJ2-7	NA	CASSAGWNYEQYF	TGTGCCAGTAGCGCAGGGTGGAACTACGAGCAGTACTTC
TRBV27	TRBJ1-4	TRBD1	CASSSNPTGTNEKLFF	TGTGCCAGCAGTTCCAACCCGACAGGGACTAATGAAAAACTGTTTTTT
TRBV9	TRBJ2-2	TRBD2	CASRASGANTGELFF	TGTGCCAGCAGAGCTAGCGGGGCGAACACCGGGGAGCTGTTTTTT
TRBV19	TRBJ2-3	NA	CASSSTVSTDTQYF	TGTGCCAGTAGTTCGACCGTTAGCACAGATACGCAGTATTTT
TRBV7-8	TRBJ2-5	TRBD1	CASSLDRGETQYF	TGTGCCAGCAGCTTAGACAGGGGAGAGACCCAGTACTTC
TRBV9	TRBJ2-2	TRBD2	CASSLAGLTNTGELFF	TGTGCCAGCAGTCTAGCGGGACTTACGAACACCGGGGAGCTGTTTTTT
TRBV5-4	TRBJ2-1	NA	CASSLPGQASNEQFF	TGTGCCAGCAGCCTACCGGGACAAGCTTCCAATGAGCAGTTCTTC
TRBV18	TRBJ2-2	TRBD2	CASSPRLAGGPNTGELFF	TGTGCCAGCTCACCGAGGCTAGCGGGAGGACCGAACACCGGGGAGCTGTTTTTT
TRBV10-3	TRBJ2-1	TRBD2	CAISEGLADNEQFF	TGTGCCATCAGTGAGGGGCTAGCGGACAATGAGCAGTTCTTC